This T cell receptor (beta chain) was identified during a study of Graves' ophthalmopathy and Graves' hyperthyroidism. Using RNA transcripts, the TCR beta CDR3 regions were amplified. HTBI-primed RT-PCR formed the first round, and a multiplex PCR formed the second. TCRdb called the multiplex PCR reads again in MiXCR, with one record for every CDR3 protein. The table has about 240,000 distinct CDR3 sequences, around 42% seen once. The V gene end was trimmed by 4 bases and the J gene end by 2 bases; junction bases not matched to a gene: 8. This CDR3 contains 16 residues. Germline CDR1 reads SEHNR; CDR2 reads FQNEAQ (reference sequence). This clonotype was seen at least ten times.

Sequencing was done on a sample of peripheral blood. The rearrangement uses TRBV7-9 and TRBJ1-3, with TRBD1 identical over 7 bases. The clonotype comes from an adult man with Graves' ophthalmopathy. DNA of the CDR3: TGTGCCAGCAGCTCGTGGGGCCAGGGGGCTGGAAACACCATATATTTT. Residues: CASSSWGQGAGNTIYF.